A selection of T cell receptor beta chains follows, all from one sample in a study of cytomegalovirus exposure and HLA in healthy donors. Data came from immunoSEQ multiplex PCR; TCRdb stores just in-frame clones and leaves some out. The table records some 180,000 clones, over 75% of them present only once. The sample was PBMCs. The receptors here all came from a woman between 45 and 65 years old in good health and CMV-seronegative. CDR3s leave out the opening cysteine and the closing phenylalanine or tryptophan. The order of the fields is V gene, J gene, D gene, CDR3 protein. The D gene is left open where the match is weak.

TRBV19	TRBJ1-2	TRBD1	ASSTPAGGNYGYT
TRBV20-1	TRBJ2-7	-	SARTLDEQY
TRBV18	TRBJ1-1	TRBD1	ASSPWGQLNTEAF
TRBV4-2	TRBJ2-3	TRBD2	ASSQDRGLAGDTDTQY
TRBV28	TRBJ1-1	TRBD1	ASSPRTGSHTEAF
TRBV4-1	TRBJ2-7	-	ASSQSPGVTTYEQY
TRBV19	TRBJ1-5	-	ASSTTGPKNQPQH
TRBV28	-	-	ASSSLSYEQY
TRBV19	TRBJ1-3	-	ASSEAGNTIY
TRBV28	TRBJ1-1	TRBD1	ASSAPGTGATEAF
TRBV27	TRBJ1-2	-	ASSLSKRNYGYT
TRBV28	TRBJ2-1	-	ASSLIGWEQF